Below are 21 T cell receptor beta chains sequenced from a single sample in a study of early T cells in non-severe SARS-CoV-2 infection. One entry per CDR3 protein results from TCRdb running MiXCR on the 5' RACE reads. The sample consists of more than 55,000 distinct CDR3 sequences, under 15% of them appearing once. Sample: whole blood, taken at baseline. The receptor set was obtained from an adult who was a healthcare worker with PCR-confirmed SARS-CoV-2 infection or an uninfected control (not recorded which).

The chain carries TRBV28 and TRBJ2-7; D is undetermined. Germline CDR1 reads MDHEN; CDR2 reads SYDVKM. With 2 bases removed from V and 2 bases from J, the gap between germline ends came to 7 bases. This CDR3 is 13 amino acids long. The CDR3 DNA reads TGTGCCAGCAGTTTAAGCAGTGCCTACGAGCAGTACTTC. It encodes CASSLSSAYEQYF.

The V gene is TRBV12-3 or TRBV12-4, the J gene TRBJ2-3, with TRBD1 matching 11 bases. J gave up 3 bases and V 5 bases, and 13 bases lay outside the gene matches. The CDR3 sequence is 18 residues long. As DNA, the CDR3 is TGTGCCAGCAGTCCAAGCGCCGGGACAGGGGGGAGTACAGATACGCAGTATTTT. This codes for CASSPSAGTGGSTDTQYF.

This chain joins TRBV2 and TRBJ2-1; D is unresolved. This CDR3 region has 14 residues. Germline values: CDR1 SNHLY, CDR2 FYNNEI. The V and J ends lost 3 bases and 5 bases respectively, with 11 bases between them. The CDR3 DNA reads TGTGCCAGCAGTGATCGTATCGGACACAATGAGCAGTTCTTC. Its translation: CASSDRIGHNEQFF.

This clonotype was counted between two and nine times. This chain joins TRBV29-1 and TRBJ1-2; D is ambiguous. Trimming pared 4 bases from V and 8 bases from J, leaving 14 bases between. CDR1 SQVTM and CDR2 ANQGSEA come from the germline V gene. The length of the CDR3 is 12 residues. The CDR3 DNA reads TGCAGCGTTGTTTTCAGCAAGGGAGGCTACACCTTC. It codes for CSVVFSKGGYTF. The complete variable domain, with remaining parts taken from reference TRBV29-1 and TRBJ1-2, reads SAVISQKPSRDICQRGTSLTIQCQVDSQVTMMFWYRQQPGQSLTLIATANQGSEATYESGFVIDKFPISRPNLTFSTLTVSNMSPEDSSIYLCSVVFSKGGYTFGSGTRLTVV.

CDR3 DNA: TGTGCCAGCTCCGGACAGGCTGAGAACAATGAGCAGTTCTTC. Its translation is CASSGQAENNEQFF. The chain carries TRBV2 and TRBJ2-1, with 7 bases that match TRBD1. Germline V CDR1 and CDR2: SNHLY, FYNNEI. This CDR3 has 14 amino acids. V gave up 8 bases and J gave up 5 bases; unmatched junction bases: 9.

The V and J genes are TRBV7-9 and TRBJ1-6; D is perhaps TRBD1 (6 bases). CDR1 and CDR2 (germline): SEHNR, FQNEAQ (reference sequence). This CDR3 is built from 17 residues. V gave up 5 bases and J gave up 7 bases, with 21 bases separating them. The CDR3 region is CASSPRTASVLNSPLHF. DNA for the CDR3: TGTGCCAGCAGCCCCCGGACAGCGTCTGTGCTAAATTCACCCCTCCACTTT. Full variable domain (outside the CDR3, taken from reference TRBV7-9 and TRBJ1-6): DTGVSQNPRHKITKRGQNVTFRCDPISEHNRLYWYRQTLGQGPEFLTYFQNEAQLEKSRLLSDRFSAERPKGSFSTLEIQRTEQGDSAMYLCASSPRTASVLNSPLHFGNGTRLTVT.

The V call is TRBV20-1, the J call TRBJ2-7; 10 positions match TRBD2. V shed 3 bases, J shed 7 bases, and the junction held 12 bases outside the gene matches. The CDR3 consists of 15 residues. From germline, CDR1 is DFQATT and CDR2 SNEGSKA (reference sequence). The CDR3, as DNA: TGCAGTGCTAGTACCGGGACTAGCGCTCGGGAGGAGCAGTACTTC. This codes for CSASTGTSAREEQYF.

This clonotype has a count of ten or more. The V call is TRBV7-2, the J call TRBJ2-5; possibly TRBD1 for D (7 bases). The V and J ends lost 5 bases and 4 bases respectively, with 20 bases between them. The CDR3 is made up of 16 amino acids. The V gene's germline CDR1 is SGHTA and CDR2 FQGNSA. The CDR3 nucleotides read TGTGCCAGCAGCCCCAGGGGGAGGTTAATGGTAGAGACCCAGTACTTC. Residues: CASSPRGRLMVETQYF.

This clonotype came up many times. The chain combines TRBV29-1 with TRBJ2-3, with TRBD2 matching over 10 bases. Germline V CDR1 and CDR2: SQVTM, ANQGSEA. Germline trimming cut 5 bases from V and 4 bases from J; bases unmatched to any gene: 6. The CDR3 runs 14 residues. The CDR3 DNA reads as TGCAGCGTTTCCCTTAGCGGGGGGCCAGATACGCAGTATTTT. Its protein is CSVSLSGGPDTQYF.

The chain is built from TRBV19 and TRBJ2-7; D remains ambiguous. Germline lookup yields CDR1 LNHDA and CDR2 SQIVND (reference sequence). This CDR3 spans 14 amino acids. Trimming took 3 bases from V and 0 from J, leaving 9 bases between them. The CDR3 sequence is CASSISGASYEQYF. CDR3 bases: TGTGCCAGTAGTATTTCTGGAGCCTCCTACGAGCAGTACTTC.

The chain has TRBV11-2 and TRBJ1-4, with D unclear. Trimming pared 5 bases from V and 0 bases from J, leaving 7 bases between. The CDR3 has 14 residues. CDR1 is SGHAT, CDR2 FQNNGV, per germline. The CDR3 DNA is TGTGCCAGCAGCCGGACGCCAACTAATGAAAAACTGTTTTTT. Protein sequence: CASSRTPTNEKLFF.

This clonotype was observed many times. V usage is TRBV4-2 and J usage is TRBJ1-1; the D gene is possibly TRBD1 (5 bases). The V end lost 4 bases, the J end lost 8 bases, and 14 bases lay between the germline ends. The germline gives CDR1 LGHNA, CDR2 YNFKEQ. This CDR3 contains 13 residues. The CDR3 DNA sequence: TGTGCCAGCAGCCCCCTATCGACAGAGGAAGCTTTCTTT. It encodes CASSPLSTEEAFF.

The table lists this clonotype with a few counts. This rearrangement joins TRBV10-2 to TRBJ1-1; D remains unclear. The ends were cut back, 5 bases at V and 1 base at J, with 5 bases in the middle. Germline V CDR1 and CDR2: WSHSY, SAAADI. The CDR3 length is 12 residues. The CDR3 DNA reads TGCGCCAGCAGTCGGGGGAACACTGAAGCTTTCTTT. Its protein is CASSRGNTEAFF.

Only a few counts were recorded for this clonotype. The V call is TRBV28, the J call TRBJ1-2; no definite D call. Germline CDR1 reads MDHEN; CDR2 reads SYDVKM. The V and J ends lost 7 bases and 5 bases respectively, with 17 bases between them. CDR3 size: 14 residues. CDR3 DNA: TGTGCCAGCACCCCGCTCGTCGGCCTGTATGGCTACACCTTC. Amino acids: CASTPLVGLYGYTF.

At least ten counts were recorded for this clonotype. J is TRBJ2-7 and V is TRBV6-8; tentatively, D is TRBD2 (5 bases). V lost 4 bases and J lost 5, with 15 bases in between. CDR1 is MNHGY, CDR2 SAAAGT, per germline. The CDR3 is made up of 14 amino acids. The DNA of the CDR3 is TGTGCCAGCAGTTCCGGACTGTCTCCGGACGAGCAGTACTTC. Its protein is CASSSGLSPDEQYF.

This clonotype showed up just a few times. The chain uses TRBV29-1 and TRBJ1-2, with D perhaps TRBD1 (5 bases). The CDR3 contains 13 residues. CDR1 is SQVTM and CDR2 is ANQGSEA in the germline V gene. V dropped 2 bases and J dropped 5 bases, with 12 bases sitting between them. CDR3 DNA sequence: TGCAGCGTTGAACGGGGGGGAAAATATGGCTACACCTTC. Translated, it gives CSVERGGKYGYTF.

This clonotype was observed a handful of times. This chain connects TRBV20-1 to TRBJ2-3; D gene unclear. CDR3 length: 14 residues. CDR1 and CDR2 (germline): DFQATT, SNEGSKA (reference sequence). The V and J ends lost 3 bases and 2 bases respectively, with 12 bases between them. The CDR3: CSASPPAYTDTQYF. CDR3 DNA sequence: TGCAGTGCTAGCCCCCCAGCGTACACAGATACGCAGTATTTT.

This clonotype was seen a handful of times. One end of the junction is discordant with germline, which a read error may explain. This chain's CDR3 is CASSRSAGAETQYF. For the CDR3, the DNA is TGTGCTAGCAGCCGCAGTGCGGGCGCAGAGACCCAGTACTTC. The chain couples TRBV7-7 to TRBJ2-5, with D possibly being TRBD2 (5 bases). The germline CDR1 and CDR2 sequences are SSHAT and FNYEAQ (reference sequence). This CDR3 contains 14 residues. The complete variable domain, with remaining parts taken from reference TRBV7-7 and TRBJ2-5, reads GAGVSQSPRYKVTKRGQDVTLRCDPISSHATLYWYQQALGQGPEFLTYFNYEAQPDKSGLPSDRFSAERPEGSISTLTIQRTEQRDSAMYRCASSRSAGAETQYFGPGTRLLVL.

This chain joins TRBV19 and TRBJ2-3, with D hard to call. CDR3 size: 15 residues. CDR1 and CDR2 from the germline V gene are LNHDA and SQIVND (reference sequence). V gave up 3 bases and J gave up 3 bases, with 13 bases separating them. The CDR3 sequence is CASSMTGVLTDTQYF. In DNA form, the CDR3 reads TGTGCCAGTAGTATGACGGGTGTCTTAACAGATACGCAGTATTTT.

This clonotype was detected a few times. The V and J genes are TRBV10-1 and TRBJ2-1, with 8 bases that match TRBD2. CDR3 length equals 16 residues. With 0 bases clipped from V and 4 bases from J, the junction kept 5 bases outside the gene matches. Germline CDR1 WNHNN, CDR2 SYGVQD (reference sequence). The CDR3 reads CASSESGGVNYNEQFF. The CDR3 DNA reads as TGCGCCAGCAGTGAGTCCGGGGGGGTGAATTACAATGAGCAGTTCTTC.

The V and J genes are TRBV29-1 and TRBJ1-3; tentatively, D is TRBD1 (5 bases). The CDR3 consists of 12 residues. Germline CDR1 and CDR2: SQVTM and ANQGSEA. V was shortened by 6 bases and J by 7 bases, with 13 bases between the two germline ends. For the CDR3, the DNA is TGCAGCGTATGGGACCTACTTAACACCATATATTTT. It is translated as CSVWDLLNTIYF. Supplemented by reference TRBV29-1 and TRBJ1-3, the full variable domain reads SAVISQKPSRDICQRGTSLTIQCQVDSQVTMMFWYRQQPGQSLTLIATANQGSEATYESGFVIDKFPISRPNLTFSTLTVSNMSPEDSSIYLCSVWDLLNTIYFGEGSWLTVV.